Detailed here is one T cell receptor (beta chain). V gave up 0 bases and J gave up 7 bases, with 18 bases separating them. CDR1 is MNHEY, CDR2 SVGAGI, per germline. CDR3 length: 16 residues. In the original analysis: For nucleated cells, counts were estimated from reference gene primer amplification. Repertoires were generated with immunoSEQ multiplex PCR, while TCRdb's copy carries only in-frame clones and drops some. V, J and clone size were drawn from that table, and D and trimming were deduced from the DNA. The sample yields 220,000 or so clones, around 89% seen once. The sample belongs to a study of blood T cell repertoires in COVID-19. Overall study context: Samples taken during acute and convalescent COVID-19 were collected in the United States, Italy and Spain.

The clonotype originates from a man between 45 and 60 years old who had been exposed to COVID-19. Sequenced sample: PBMCs or T cells enriched from blood (not recorded which). V is TRBV6-5 and J is TRBJ2-5, with D maybe TRBD2 (5 bases). CDR3 sequence reads: CASSYSPPGNFGTQYF. The CDR3 coding sequence is TGTGCCAGCAGTTACTCCCCCCCGGGGAATTTTGGGACCCAGTACTTC.